The 19 T cell receptor beta chains reported below all come from one sample, sequenced in a study of blood T cell repertoires in COVID-19. Data came from immunoSEQ multiplex PCR; TCRdb stores just in-frame clones and leaves some out. The top ten clones hold around 34% of a sample with under 100,000 clones, around 80% of them seen once. The sample taken for sequencing was peripheral blood. These receptors came from a man between 60 and 75 years old with COVID-19, enrolled during active disease.

The chain is built from TRBV19 and TRBJ2-7, with TRBD1 identical over 9 bases. There are 15 residues in the CDR3. The germline V gene encodes CDR1 LNHDA and CDR2 SQIVND (reference sequence). With 2 bases clipped from V and 6 bases from J, the junction kept 8 bases outside the gene matches. The CDR3 sequence: CASSITGDRVSEQYF. CDR3 nucleotide sequence: TGTGCCAGTAGTATAACTGGGGACAGGGTATCCGAGCAGTACTTC.

The gene calls are TRBV7-2 and TRBJ2-1; 11 bases are a match to TRBD2. With 1 base clipped from V and 1 base from J, the junction kept 6 bases outside the gene matches. The CDR3 is 18 residues long. Germline V gives CDR1 SGHTA, CDR2 FQGNSA. CDR3 bases: TGTGCCAGCAGCTTAGGGGCTAGCGGGAGGAAATCCTACAATGAGCAGTTCTTC. This sequence encodes CASSLGASGRKSYNEQFF. Full variable domain (missing parts from reference TRBV7-2 and TRBJ2-1): GAGVSQSPSNKVTEKGKDVELRCDPISGHTALYWYRQSLGQGLEFLIYFQGNSAPDKSGLPSDRFSAERTGGSVSTLTIQRTQQEDSAVYLCASSLGASGRKSYNEQFFGPGTRLTVL.

V and J are TRBV3-1 (or the pseudogene TRBV3-2) and TRBJ2-6; TRBD1 aligns across 8 bases. Germline V lookup: CDR1 LGHDT, CDR2 YNNKEL (reference sequence). This CDR3 spans 17 amino acids. Trimming cost V 3 bases and J 3 bases; bases outside gene matches: 7. The CDR3 DNA sequence: TGTGCCAGCAGCCACAGGGGGCGCAATCTTGGGGCCAACGTCCTGACTTTC. It translates to CASSHRGRNLGANVLTF.

V gene TRBV6-5 combines with J gene TRBJ1-6; D ambiguous. The CDR3 loop spans 15 amino acids. Germline V CDR1 and CDR2: MNHEY, SVGAGI. Trimming left V 8 bases short and J 11 bases short, with 22 bases between. As DNA, the CDR3 is TGTGCCAGCGTCTGGGAGGGAGGGTTTAGGACACCCCTCCACTTT. Translation gives CASVWEGGFRTPLHF.

The rearrangement links TRBV27 to TRBJ1-6, with D possibly matching TRBD1 (6 bases). The CDR3 covers 15 residues. Trimming pared 6 bases from V and 5 bases from J, leaving 14 bases between. Germline V gives CDR1 MNHEY, CDR2 SMNVEV (reference sequence). CDR3 protein: CASRPQGGDNSPLHF. DNA for the CDR3: TGTGCCAGCAGACCACAGGGTGGAGATAATTCACCCCTCCACTTT.

This clone was found once. V usage is TRBV5-7 and J usage is TRBJ2-7, with D possibly matching TRBD1 (6 bases). TRBV5-7 is an ORF, with its function uncertain. This CDR3 comprises 16 residues. Trimming stripped 5 bases from V and 7 bases from J, with 25 bases between. The CDR3 here is CASRRVIFHRAREQYF. CDR3 sequence (DNA): TGTGCCAGCAGAAGGGTGATTTTTCACAGGGCGAGGGAGCAGTACTTC.

The gene calls are TRBV18 and TRBJ1-5; tentatively, D is TRBD1 (5 bases). V was cut by 3 bases and J by 5 bases, with 23 bases left in between. The CDR3 has 18 amino acids. CDR1 and CDR2 from the germline V gene are KGHSH and LQKENI. CDR3 amino acids: CASSPGGVGKPDDQPQHF. In nucleotides, the CDR3 is TGTGCCAGCTCACCGGGGGGGGTAGGTAAGCCGGACGATCAGCCCCAGCATTTT.

The gene calls are TRBV5-4 and TRBJ2-7, with 14 bases aligning to TRBD2. Germline CDR1 SGHNT, CDR2 YYREEE (reference sequence). The J segment lost 6 bases and the V segment lost 4 bases, leaving 6 bases of the junction unmatched. CDR3 length equals 15 residues. CDR3 sequence (DNA): TGTGCCAGCAGCCATCGGACTAGCGGGGGGTTCGAGCAGTACTTC. Translation: CASSHRTSGGFEQYF.

V is TRBV5-1 and J is TRBJ1-3; D is ambiguous. The germline V and J ends were trimmed by 7 bases and 0 bases, with 8 bases remaining between them. CDR3 length: 13 residues. Germline assignment: CDR1 SGHRS and CDR2 YFSETQ. The CDR3: CASQQDSGNTIYF. The CDR3 DNA follows: TGCGCCAGCCAGCAGGACTCTGGAAACACCATATATTTT.

The chain uses TRBV11-1 and TRBJ1-6, with TRBD1 matching over 9 bases. V was clipped by 8 bases and J by 10 bases; unmatched bases: 9. Germline V CDR1 and CDR2: SGHAT, FQDESV (reference sequence). This CDR3 spans 14 amino acids. The CDR3 sequence is CASGRWDRESPLHF. The CDR3 DNA is TGTGCCAGCGGCCGGTGGGACAGGGAATCACCCCTCCACTTT.

The chain recombines TRBV7-8 with TRBJ1-1; no clear D gene. The V gene's germline CDR1 is SGHVS and CDR2 FQNEAQ. The CDR3 spans 13 residues. Trimming removed 1 base at V and 5 bases at J, with 8 bases between. For the CDR3, the DNA is TGTGCCAGCAGCTTAGACCCCGGGACTGAAGCTTTCTTT. Translated: CASSLDPGTEAFF.

CDR3 sequence: CASSPSSIYNEQFF. The DNA of the CDR3 is TGCGCCAGCAGCCCGAGCTCGATCTACAATGAGCAGTTCTTC. The chain employs TRBV4-1 and TRBJ2-1; D remains unclear. This CDR3 comprises 14 residues. V lost 4 bases, J lost 3 bases, and 10 bases lay in between. Germline V gives CDR1 MGHRA, CDR2 YSYEKL.

A single count supports this clone. V is TRBV13 and J is TRBJ2-7, with a weak D call TRBD2 (6 bases). Germline CDR1 reads PRHDT; CDR2 reads FYEKMQ (reference sequence). The CDR3 covers 15 residues. V was cut by 6 bases and J by 2 bases, with 17 bases left in between. The CDR3: CASSHTGTGAYEQYF. CDR3 nucleotides: TGTGCCAGCAGTCACACCGGGACGGGAGCCTACGAGCAGTACTTC.

The chain is built from TRBV19 and TRBJ2-3; maybe TRBD1 (6 bases). Germline CDR1 reads LNHDA; CDR2 reads SQIVND (reference sequence). The CDR3 sequence is 15 residues long. V lost 3 bases, J lost 1 base, and 11 bases lay in between. DNA for the CDR3: TGTGCCAGTAGTATGCAGGGGAGAGGCACAGATACGCAGTATTTT. Protein sequence: CASSMQGRGTDTQYF.

This clone has only one observation. The chain recombines TRBV9 with TRBJ2-2; 7 bases fit TRBD2. The CDR3 covers 15 residues. The germline V gene has CDR1 SGDLS and CDR2 YYNGEE. Germline trimming cut 4 bases from V and 0 bases from J; bases unmatched to any gene: 3. The chain's CDR3 is CASSPSGANTGELFF. For the CDR3, the DNA is TGTGCCAGCAGCCCGAGCGGGGCGAACACCGGGGAGCTGTTTTTT.

The chain recombines TRBV3-1 (or the pseudogene TRBV3-2) with TRBJ1-1; no definite D call. Germline V lookup: CDR1 LGHDT, CDR2 YNNKEL (reference sequence). The CDR3 totals 13 residues. Between the trimmed V and J ends, which lost 0 bases and 4 bases, there was a span of 6 bases. CDR3 in amino acids: CASSQDLLTEAFF. CDR3 coding DNA: TGTGCCAGCAGCCAAGACCTCCTCACTGAAGCTTTCTTT.

CDR3 amino acids: CASSVGLAKETQYF. CDR3 DNA sequence: TGTGCCAGCAGCGTAGGACTAGCGAAAGAGACCCAGTACTTC. The gene calls are TRBV9 and TRBJ2-5; 8 nucleotides match TRBD2. Trimming took 0 bases from V and 3 from J; bases not matched to a gene: 1. The CDR3 has 14 residues. CDR1 is SGDLS and CDR2 is YYNGEE in the germline V gene. Using reference TRBV9 and TRBJ2-5 for the parts outside the CDR3, the full variable domain is DSGVTQTPKHLITATGQRVTLRCSPRSGDLSVYWYQQSLDQGLQFLIQYYNGEERAKGNILERFSAQQFPDLHSELNLSSLELGDSALYFCASSVGLAKETQYFGPGTRLLVL.

The rearrangement joins TRBV11-3 to TRBJ2-2; 10 nucleotides line up with TRBD2. With 1 base clipped from V and 4 bases from J, the junction kept 3 bases outside the gene matches. CDR3 length: 16 residues. Germline assignment: CDR1 SGHNT and CDR2 YENEEA. This CDR3 reads CASSLGIAGGTGELFF. The CDR3 region has the DNA TGTGCCAGCAGCTTAGGTATAGCGGGAGGCACCGGGGAGCTGTTTTTT.

The V and J genes are TRBV7-3 and TRBJ2-1; D is possibly TRBD2 (6 bases). Trimming removed 5 bases at V and 5 bases at J, with 16 bases between. From germline, CDR1 is SGHTA and CDR2 FQGTGA. This CDR3 has 15 amino acids. CDR3: CASSMGLAKNNEQFF. The CDR3 region has the DNA TGTGCCAGCAGCATGGGACTCGCGAAGAACAATGAGCAGTTCTTC.